Listed below are T cell receptor beta chains from one sample, sequenced in a study of shared T cell receptors in the human thymus. Sequenced by immunoSEQ multiplex PCR; TCRdb stores in-frame clones only, minus some. The sample includes almost 550,000 clones, 75% to 80% of them seen just once. The sample was also linked to a second study, of human thymus T cells.

Sequences were obtained from thymocytes. The receptor set was obtained from a boy less than two years old with a congenital heart defect. Each CDR3 is given with its conserved first and last residue. The D gene is left open where the match is weak. Only some rows state a clone size, as once, few, many or a class for expanded clones.

>TRBV30|NA|TRBJ1-5|TRBD1
CAWSYDRDSNQPQHF
TGTGCCTGGAGTTATGACAGGGATAGCAATCAGCCCCAGCATTTT
>TRBV10-3|NA|TRBJ2-7|TRBD1
CAISELRLDREDEQYF
TGTGCCATCAGTGAGCTGCGCTTGGACAGGGAGGACGAGCAGTACTTC
>TRBV5-1|NA|TRBJ2-3|TRBD2
CASSLGSGRPDTQYF
TGCGCCAGCAGCTTGGGTAGCGGGAGGCCAGATACGCAGTATTTT
>TRBV6-6|NA|TRBJ1-2|NA
CASSYGEGNNYGYTF
TGTGCCAGCAGTTACGGGGAGGGGAATAACTATGGCTACACCTTC
>TRBV30|once|TRBJ2-3|TRBD2
CAWSDSGRPRTDTQYF
TGTGCCTGGAGTGATAGCGGGAGGCCGAGGACAGATACGCAGTATTTT
>TRBV7-9|few|TRBJ1-2|NA
CASSLAGGGGYTF
TGTGCCAGCAGCTTAGCAGGGGGTGGTGGCTACACCTTC
>TRBV6-5|NA|TRBJ2-7|TRBD1
CASSYSTGQVAYEQYF
TGTGCCAGCAGTTACTCGACAGGACAGGTCGCCTACGAGCAGTACTTC
>TRBV5-1|NA|TRBJ1-1|TRBD1
CASSLHGQGPLRVKREAFF
TGCGCCAGCAGCTTACACGGACAGGGCCCGCTTCGGGTGAAACGGGAAGCTTTCTTT
>TRBV6-6|few|TRBJ1-2|TRBD1
CATMGARDRAF
TGTGCCACCATGGGGGCACGGGACAGGGCTTTC
>TRBV27|NA|TRBJ2-7|TRBD2
CASGPGLAGFGYEQYF
TGTGCCAGCGGCCCGGGACTAGCGGGATTCGGCTACGAGCAGTACTTC
>TRBV16|few|TRBJ2-3|NA
CASSQSGYGSADTQYF
TGTGCCAGCAGCCAATCAGGGTACGGGAGTGCAGATACGCAGTATTTT
>TRBV7-6|once|TRBJ1-1|NA
CASSSRRGGMDTEAFF
TGTGCCAGCAGCTCCCGCCGGGGAGGTATGGACACTGAAGCTTTCTTT
>TRBV27|few|TRBJ2-7|TRBD1
CASSRRGTGDGEQYF
TGTGCCAGCTCTAGGAGGGGGACAGGGGACGGCGAGCAGTACTTC
>TRBV7-2|NA|TRBJ2-7|TRBD2
CASSGSGIAYEQYF
TGTGCCAGCAGCGGAAGCGGGATTGCCTACGAGCAGTACTTC
>TRBV2|few|TRBJ2-7|NA
CASSRRGAGPYEQYF
TGTGCCAGCAGCCGCAGGGGTGCAGGGCCTTACGAGCAGTACTTC
>TRBV28|few|TRBJ2-3|TRBD2
CASSHLLAGSNTDTQYF
TGTGCCAGCAGTCATCTCTTAGCGGGATCTAACACAGATACGCAGTATTTT
>TRBV29-1|NA|TRBJ2-3|NA
CSARSGIHFVTQYF
TGCAGCGCCAGGTCCGGGATTCATTTTGTTACGCAGTATTTT
>TRBV10-3|once|TRBJ2-7|TRBD2
CAISENERGPYEQYF
TGTGCCATCAGTGAGAATGAGCGGGGACCCTACGAGCAGTACTTC
>TRBV14|once|TRBJ2-7|NA
CASRTRVYEQYF
TGTGCCAGTAGGACACGAGTCTACGAGCAGTACTTC
>TRBV15|NA|TRBJ2-1|NA
CATSTMDYPTPYEQFF
TGTGCCACCAGCACTATGGACTACCCGACCCCATATGAGCAGTTCTTC
>TRBV6-5|NA|TRBJ2-7|NA
CASRSGHEQYF
TGTGCCAGCAGGTCGGGTCACGAGCAGTACTTC
>TRBV29-1|NA|TRBJ1-4|NA
CSVESRTNEKLFF
TGCAGCGTTGAGTCCCGGACTAATGAAAAACTGTTTTTT
>TRBV25-1|NA|TRBJ1-1|TRBD1
CASREGNRGNTEAFF
TGTGCCAGCAGGGAGGGGAACAGGGGGAACACTGAAGCTTTCTTT
>TRBV4-3|NA|TRBJ1-4|NA
CASSQTRQEDRNEKLFF
TGCGCCAGCAGCCAAACTAGACAGGAGGACCGTAATGAAAAACTGTTTTTT
>TRBV4-3|NA|TRBJ2-1|NA
CASSQDVRVHEQFF
TGCGCCAGCAGCCAAGACGTCAGGGTCCATGAGCAGTTCTTC
>TRBV30|NA|TRBJ2-1|NA
CAWFNFSRGTYNEQFF
TGTGCCTGGTTCAACTTCTCCAGGGGAACCTACAATGAGCAGTTCTTC
>TRBV2|NA|TRBJ2-3|NA
CASSPPGGVHSDTQYF
TGTGCCAGCAGTCCTCCCGGAGGGGTGCATTCAGATACGCAGTATTTT
>TRBV6-1|NA|TRBJ1-5|NA
CASSDGARNQPQHF
TGTGCCAGCAGTGATGGGGCCAGGAATCAGCCCCAGCATTTT
>TRBV5-6|NA|TRBJ1-4|TRBD1
CASSLNGTGFEKLFF
TGTGCCAGCAGCCTAAACGGGACAGGGTTTGAAAAACTGTTTTTT
>TRBV25-1|NA|TRBJ2-2|TRBD2
CASSDGLAGNTGELFF
TGTGCCAGCAGTGACGGACTAGCGGGTAACACCGGGGAGCTGTTTTTT
>TRBV10-1|NA|TRBJ1-4|NA
CASRFGHTTNEKLFF
TGCGCCAGCAGGTTTGGACACACAACTAATGAAAAACTGTTTTTT
>TRBV5-6|NA|TRBJ1-4|NA
CASSPGDLPEKLFF
TGTGCCAGCAGCCCCGGGGATCTACCCGAAAAACTGTTTTTT
>TRBV25-1|once|TRBJ2-7|TRBD1
CASTPSGQGAPYEQYF
TGTGCCAGCACTCCTTCCGGACAGGGGGCACCCTACGAGCAGTACTTC
>TRBV6-5|once|TRBJ2-3|NA
CASSYSHSTDTQYF
TGTGCCAGCAGTTACTCACACAGCACAGATACGCAGTATTTT
>TRBV27|NA|TRBJ2-3|TRBD2
CASSREAKRDTQYF
TGTGCCAGCAGCCGGGAGGCCAAGCGGGATACGCAGTATTTT
>TRBV6-5|NA|TRBJ2-7|TRBD1
CASSARTGLSYEQYF
TGTGCCAGCAGTGCCCGGACAGGACTCTCCTACGAGCAGTACTTC
>TRBV27|NA|TRBJ1-4|NA
CASRGATNEKLFF
TGTGCCAGCAGGGGGGCGACTAATGAAAAACTGTTTTTT